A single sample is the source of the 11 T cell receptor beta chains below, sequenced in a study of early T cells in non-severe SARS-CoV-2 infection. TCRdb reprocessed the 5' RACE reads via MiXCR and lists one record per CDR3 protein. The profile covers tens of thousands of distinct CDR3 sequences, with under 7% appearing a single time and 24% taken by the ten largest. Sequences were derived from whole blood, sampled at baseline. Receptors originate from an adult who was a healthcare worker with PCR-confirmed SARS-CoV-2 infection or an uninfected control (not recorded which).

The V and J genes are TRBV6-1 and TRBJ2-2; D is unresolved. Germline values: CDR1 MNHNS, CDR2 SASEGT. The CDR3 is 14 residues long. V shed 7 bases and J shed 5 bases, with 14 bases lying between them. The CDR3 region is CASKAFLPTGELFF. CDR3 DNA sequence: TGTGCCAGCAAGGCTTTTCTCCCGACCGGGGAGCTGTTTTTT.

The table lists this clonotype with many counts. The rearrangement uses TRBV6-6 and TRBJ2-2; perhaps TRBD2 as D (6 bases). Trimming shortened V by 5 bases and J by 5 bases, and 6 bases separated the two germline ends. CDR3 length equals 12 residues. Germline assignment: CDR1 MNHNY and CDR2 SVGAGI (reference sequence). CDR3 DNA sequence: TGTGCCAGCAGTCGGGAGACCGGGGAGCTGTTTTTT. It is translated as CASSRETGELFF.

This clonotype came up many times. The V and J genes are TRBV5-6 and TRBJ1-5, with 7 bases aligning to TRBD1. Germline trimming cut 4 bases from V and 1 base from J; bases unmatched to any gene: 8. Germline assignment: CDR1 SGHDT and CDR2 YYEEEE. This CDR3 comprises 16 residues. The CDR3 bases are TGTGCCAGCAGCCCGAACAGGGGTATGAGCAATCAGCCCCAGCATTTT. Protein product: CASSPNRGMSNQPQHF.

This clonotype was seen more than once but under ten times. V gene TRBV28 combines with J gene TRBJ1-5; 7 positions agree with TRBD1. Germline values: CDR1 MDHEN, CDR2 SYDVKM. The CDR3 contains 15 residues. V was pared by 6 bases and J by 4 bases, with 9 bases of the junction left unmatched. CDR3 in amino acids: CASSPPGQLNQPQHF. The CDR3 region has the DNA TGTGCCAGCAGCCCTCCGGGACAGCTGAATCAGCCCCAGCATTTT. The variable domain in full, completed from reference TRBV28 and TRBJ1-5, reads DVKVTQSSRYLVKRTGEKVFLECVQDMDHENMFWYRQDPGLGLRLIYFSYDVKMKEKGDIPEGYSVSREKKERFSLILESASTNQTSMYLCASSPPGQLNQPQHFGDGTRLSIL.

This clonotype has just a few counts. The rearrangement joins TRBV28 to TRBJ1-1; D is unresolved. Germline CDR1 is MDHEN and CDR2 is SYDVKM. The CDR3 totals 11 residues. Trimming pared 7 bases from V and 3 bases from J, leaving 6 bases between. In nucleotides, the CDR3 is TGTGCCAGCATGATTTACACTGAAGCTTTCTTT. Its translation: CASMIYTEAFF.

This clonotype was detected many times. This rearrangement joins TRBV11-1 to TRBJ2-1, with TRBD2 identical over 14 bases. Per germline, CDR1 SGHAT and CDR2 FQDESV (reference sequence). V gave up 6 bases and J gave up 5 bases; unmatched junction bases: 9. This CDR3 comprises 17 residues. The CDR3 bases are TGTGCCAGCAGACGAGCCGGGACTAGCGGGAGTCACAATGAGCAGTTCTTC. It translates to CASRRAGTSGSHNEQFF.

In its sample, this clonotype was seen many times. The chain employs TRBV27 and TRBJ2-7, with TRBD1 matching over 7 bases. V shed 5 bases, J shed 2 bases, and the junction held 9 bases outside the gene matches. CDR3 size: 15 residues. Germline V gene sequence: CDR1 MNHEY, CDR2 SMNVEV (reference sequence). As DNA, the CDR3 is TGTGCCAGCAGTCGCCGACAGGGTGCCACCTACGAGCAGTACTTC. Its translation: CASSRRQGATYEQYF.

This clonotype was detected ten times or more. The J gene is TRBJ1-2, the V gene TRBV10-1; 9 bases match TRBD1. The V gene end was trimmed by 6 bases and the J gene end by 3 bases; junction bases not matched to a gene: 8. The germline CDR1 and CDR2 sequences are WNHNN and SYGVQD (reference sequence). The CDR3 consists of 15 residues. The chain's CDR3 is CASSRDRVLDYGYTF. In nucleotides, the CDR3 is TGCGCCAGCAGCCGGGACAGGGTATTGGACTATGGCTACACCTTC.

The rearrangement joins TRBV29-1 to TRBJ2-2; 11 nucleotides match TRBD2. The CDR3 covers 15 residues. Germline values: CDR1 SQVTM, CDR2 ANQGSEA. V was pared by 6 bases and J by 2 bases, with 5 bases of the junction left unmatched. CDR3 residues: CSVTSGRSNTGELFF. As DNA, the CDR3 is TGCAGCGTAACTAGCGGGAGAAGTAACACCGGGGAGCTGTTTTTT.

Here the CDR3 DNA reads TGCAGTGTTCGGTTCCATGAGCAGTACTTC. It specifies CSVRFHEQYF. The gene calls are TRBV20-1 and TRBJ2-7; D call uncertain. CDR1 DFQATT and CDR2 SNEGSKA come from the germline V gene (reference sequence). Trimming removed 7 bases from V and 7 bases from J, with 11 bases in between. The CDR3 loop spans 10 amino acids.

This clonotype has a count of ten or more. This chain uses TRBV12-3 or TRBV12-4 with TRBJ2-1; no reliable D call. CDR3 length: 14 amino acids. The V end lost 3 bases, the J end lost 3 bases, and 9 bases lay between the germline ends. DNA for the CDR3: TGTGCCAGCAGTTTGGCCATCATCTACAATGAGCAGTTCTTC. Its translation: CASSLAIIYNEQFF.